Listed below are T cell receptor beta chains from one sample, sequenced in a study of blood T cell repertoires in COVID-19. This table comes from immunoSEQ multiplex PCR, and its TCRdb copy is limited to in-frame clones, with some not included. The data show about 190,000 clones, with roughly 88% seen just once and 6.2% held by the top ten. Sequenced: peripheral blood. The receptors stem from a woman aged 40 to 50 who had recovered from COVID-19. CDR3s include the opening cysteine and the closing phenylalanine or tryptophan. The D gene is left open where the match is weak. Only part of the rows carry a size: once, few, many, or a class if the clone is expanded.

size: once
V: TRBV2
J: TRBJ2-2
D: TRBD2
DNA: TGTGCCAGCAGTGAGTCGGGAGGGCCAGGTCCCGGGGAGCTGTTTTTT
CDR3: CASSESGGPGPGELFF

size: .
V: TRBV12-3/TRBV12-4
J: TRBJ2-7
D: TRBD2
DNA: TGTGCCAGTGGGACTAGCGGGTCCTACGAGCAGTACTTC
CDR3: CASGTSGSYEQYF

size: .
V: TRBV19
J: TRBJ2-3
D: TRBD1
DNA: TGTGCCAGTAAGCAGGGGGCGGGCACAGATACGCAGTATTTT
CDR3: CASKQGAGTDTQYF

size: .
V: TRBV4-3
J: TRBJ2-3
D: .
DNA: TGCGCCAGCAGCCAAGATGTGAGGACTAGCACAGATACGCAGTATTTT
CDR3: CASSQDVRTSTDTQYF

size: .
V: TRBV10-3
J: TRBJ2-5
D: TRBD2
DNA: TGTGCCATCAGTGAGTCGCCTAGCGGGAGTGGCGAGACCCAGTACTTC
CDR3: CAISESPSGSGETQYF

size: .
V: TRBV24-1
J: TRBJ2-2
D: TRBD1
DNA: TGTGCCACCAGTGATTTGAGACAGGGGGCCGGGGAGCTGTTTTTT
CDR3: CATSDLRQGAGELFF

size: .
V: TRBV19
J: TRBJ1-3
D: .
DNA: TGTGCCAGTGGCGGATCTGGAAACACCATATATTTT
CDR3: CASGGSGNTIYF

size: .
V: TRBV7-2
J: TRBJ2-2
D: .
DNA: TGTGCCAGCAGCTTCGGGACATTTACCGGGGAGCTGTTTTTT
CDR3: CASSFGTFTGELFF

size: .
V: TRBV3-1/TRBV3-2
J: TRBJ2-1
D: .
DNA: TGTGCCAGCAGCCAAAGATATGTGACTTGGCAGTTCTTC
CDR3: CASSQRYVTWQFF

size: .
V: TRBV30
J: TRBJ2-2
D: .
DNA: TGTGCCTGGAGTGTACAGTCCTCCGACACCGGGGAGCTGTTTTTT
CDR3: CAWSVQSSDTGELFF

size: .
V: TRBV19
J: TRBJ2-5
D: .
DNA: TGTGCCAGTAGTATTGGGCACCAAGAGACCCAGTACTTC
CDR3: CASSIGHQETQYF

size: .
V: TRBV19
J: TRBJ2-1
D: .
DNA: TGTGCCAGTAGTATAGAGTCCAGGGGTGGTGAGCAGTTCTTC
CDR3: CASSIESRGGEQFF

size: .
V: TRBV10-3
J: TRBJ2-2
D: .
DNA: TGTGCCATCAGACAGAACACCGGGGAGCTGTTTTTT
CDR3: CAIRQNTGELFF